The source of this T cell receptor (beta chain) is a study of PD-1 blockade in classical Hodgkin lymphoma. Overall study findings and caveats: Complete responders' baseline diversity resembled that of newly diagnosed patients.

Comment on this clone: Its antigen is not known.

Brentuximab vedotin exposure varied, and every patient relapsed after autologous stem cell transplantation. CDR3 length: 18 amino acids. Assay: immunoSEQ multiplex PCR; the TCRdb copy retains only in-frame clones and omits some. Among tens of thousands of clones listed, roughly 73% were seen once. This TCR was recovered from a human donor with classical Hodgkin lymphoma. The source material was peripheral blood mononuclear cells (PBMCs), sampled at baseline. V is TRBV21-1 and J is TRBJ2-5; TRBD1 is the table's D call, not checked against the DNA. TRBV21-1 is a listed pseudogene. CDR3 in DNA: TGTGCCAGCAGCAAAGAAGGTAGGAACAGAGAAACTCAAGAGACCCAGTACTTC. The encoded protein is CASSKEGRNRETQETQYF.